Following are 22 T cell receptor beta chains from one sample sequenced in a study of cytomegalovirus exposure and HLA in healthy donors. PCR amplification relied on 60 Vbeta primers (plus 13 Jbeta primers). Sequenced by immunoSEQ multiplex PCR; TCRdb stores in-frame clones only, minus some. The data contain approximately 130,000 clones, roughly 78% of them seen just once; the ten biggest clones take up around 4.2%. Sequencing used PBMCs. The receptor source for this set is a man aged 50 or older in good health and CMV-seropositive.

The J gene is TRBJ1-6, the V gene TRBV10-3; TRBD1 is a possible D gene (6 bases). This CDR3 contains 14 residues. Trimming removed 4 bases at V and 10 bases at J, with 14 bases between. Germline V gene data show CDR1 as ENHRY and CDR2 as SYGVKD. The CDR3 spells CAISGQADGSPLHF. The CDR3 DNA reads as TGTGCCATCAGTGGACAGGCCGACGGATCACCCCTCCACTTT.

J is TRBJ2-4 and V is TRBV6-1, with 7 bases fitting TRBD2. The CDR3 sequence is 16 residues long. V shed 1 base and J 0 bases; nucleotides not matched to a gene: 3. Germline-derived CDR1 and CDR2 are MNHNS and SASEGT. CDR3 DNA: TGTGCCAGCAGTGAAGGACTAGCACTAGCCAAAAACATTCAGTACTTC. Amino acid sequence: CASSEGLALAKNIQYF.

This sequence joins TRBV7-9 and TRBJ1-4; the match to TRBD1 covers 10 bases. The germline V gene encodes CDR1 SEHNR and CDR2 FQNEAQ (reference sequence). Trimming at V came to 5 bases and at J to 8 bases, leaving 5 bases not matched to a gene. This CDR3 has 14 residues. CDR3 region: CASSRQGAGEKLFF. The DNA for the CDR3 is TGTGCCAGCAGCAGACAGGGGGCAGGGGAAAAACTGTTTTTT.

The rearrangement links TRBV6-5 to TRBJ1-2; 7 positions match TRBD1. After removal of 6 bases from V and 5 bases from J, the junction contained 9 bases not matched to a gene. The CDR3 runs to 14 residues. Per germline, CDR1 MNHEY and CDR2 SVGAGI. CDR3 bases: TGTGCCAGCAGGCAAAGCTGGGACAGTTATGGCTACACCTTC. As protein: CASRQSWDSYGYTF.

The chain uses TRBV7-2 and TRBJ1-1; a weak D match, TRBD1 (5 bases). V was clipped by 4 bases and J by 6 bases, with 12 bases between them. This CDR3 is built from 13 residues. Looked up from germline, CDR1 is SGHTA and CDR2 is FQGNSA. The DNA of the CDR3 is TGTGCCAGCAGCTGGGGGGGTTTGGCTGAAGCTTTCTTT. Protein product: CASSWGGLAEAFF.

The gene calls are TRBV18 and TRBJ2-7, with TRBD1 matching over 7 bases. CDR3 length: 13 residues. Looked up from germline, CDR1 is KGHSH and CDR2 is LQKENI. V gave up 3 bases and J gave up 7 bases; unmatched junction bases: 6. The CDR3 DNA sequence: TGTGCCAGCTCACCCGACAGGGTGGGGGAGCAGTACTTC. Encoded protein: CASSPDRVGEQYF.

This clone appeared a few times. The CDR3 here is CASSVTDRRDIQYF. CDR3 in DNA: TGCGCCAGCAGCGTTACGGACAGGCGGGACATTCAGTACTTC. The rearrangement links TRBV5-1 to TRBJ2-4, with 7 bases aligning to TRBD1. Germline V CDR1 and CDR2: SGHRS, YFSETQ. The CDR3 is made up of 14 amino acids. Losses at the gene ends were 4 bases for V and 8 bases for J; bases not matched to a gene: 9.

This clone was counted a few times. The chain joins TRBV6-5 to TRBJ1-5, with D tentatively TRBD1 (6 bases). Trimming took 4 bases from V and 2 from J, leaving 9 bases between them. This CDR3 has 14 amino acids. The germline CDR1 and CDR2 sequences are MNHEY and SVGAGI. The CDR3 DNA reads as TGTGCCAGCAGTTCCCGACAGGGCAATCAGCCCCAGCATTTT. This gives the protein CASSSRQGNQPQHF.

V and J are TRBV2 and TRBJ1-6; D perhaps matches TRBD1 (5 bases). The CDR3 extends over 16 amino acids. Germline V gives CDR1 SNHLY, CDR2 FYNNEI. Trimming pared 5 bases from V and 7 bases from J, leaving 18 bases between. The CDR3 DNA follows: TGTGCCAGCAGTAGAGTAGGGGCTTTTCAAAATTCACCCCTCCACTTT. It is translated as CASSRVGAFQNSPLHF.

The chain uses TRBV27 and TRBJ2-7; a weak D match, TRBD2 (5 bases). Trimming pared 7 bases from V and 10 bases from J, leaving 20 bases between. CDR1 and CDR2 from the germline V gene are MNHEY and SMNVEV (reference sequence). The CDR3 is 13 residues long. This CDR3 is CASILRIHPGQYF. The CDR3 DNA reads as TGTGCCAGCATCCTCCGAATCCATCCGGGACAGTACTTC.

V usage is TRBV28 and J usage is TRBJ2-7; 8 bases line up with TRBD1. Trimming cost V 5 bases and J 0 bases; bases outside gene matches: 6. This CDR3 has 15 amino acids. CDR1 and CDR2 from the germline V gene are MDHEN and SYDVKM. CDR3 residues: CASSQTGALSYEQYF. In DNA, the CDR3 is TGTGCCAGCAGTCAGACAGGGGCCCTCTCCTACGAGCAGTACTTC.

The CDR3 here is CASGESSYEQYF. The DNA for the CDR3 is TGTGCCAGCGGAGAAAGCTCCTACGAGCAGTACTTC. This rearrangement joins TRBV2 to TRBJ2-7; D is unresolved. In germline, CDR1 is SNHLY, CDR2 FYNNEI. The CDR3 loop spans 12 amino acids. The V end lost 8 bases, the J end lost 0 bases, and 8 bases lay between the germline ends.

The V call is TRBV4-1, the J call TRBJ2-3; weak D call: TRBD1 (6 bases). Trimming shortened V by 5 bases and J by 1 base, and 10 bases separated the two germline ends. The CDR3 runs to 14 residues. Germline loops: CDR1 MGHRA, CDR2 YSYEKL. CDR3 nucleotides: TGCGCCAGCAGCGACCCAGGGGGCACAGATACGCAGTATTTT. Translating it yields CASSDPGGTDTQYF.

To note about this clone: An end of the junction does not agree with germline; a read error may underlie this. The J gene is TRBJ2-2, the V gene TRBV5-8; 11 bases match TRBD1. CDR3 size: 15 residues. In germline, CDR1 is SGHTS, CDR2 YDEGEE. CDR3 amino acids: CVSSLDRGPSGELFF. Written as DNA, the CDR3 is TGTGTCAGCAGCTTGGACAGGGGGCCTTCCGGGGAGCTGTTTTTT.

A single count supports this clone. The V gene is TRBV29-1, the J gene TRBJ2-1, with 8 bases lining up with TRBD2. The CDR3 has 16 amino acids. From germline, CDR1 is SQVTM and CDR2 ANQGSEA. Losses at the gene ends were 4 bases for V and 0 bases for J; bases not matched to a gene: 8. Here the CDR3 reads CSVGSGRRSSYNEQFF. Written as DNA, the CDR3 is TGCAGCGTTGGAAGCGGGAGAAGGAGCTCCTACAATGAGCAGTTCTTC.

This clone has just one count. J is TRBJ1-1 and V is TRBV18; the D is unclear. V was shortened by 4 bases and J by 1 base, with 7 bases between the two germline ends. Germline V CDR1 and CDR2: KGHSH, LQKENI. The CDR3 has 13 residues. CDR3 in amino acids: CASSQTENTEAFF. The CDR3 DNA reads TGTGCCAGCTCACAAACAGAGAACACTGAAGCTTTCTTT.

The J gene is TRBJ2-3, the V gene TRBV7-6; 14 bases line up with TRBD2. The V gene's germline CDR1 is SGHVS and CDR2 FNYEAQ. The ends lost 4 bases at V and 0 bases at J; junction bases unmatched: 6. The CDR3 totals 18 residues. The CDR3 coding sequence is TGTGCCAGCAGCTCCCGACTAGCGGGAGGGCTTAGCACAGATACGCAGTATTTT. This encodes CASSSRLAGGLSTDTQYF.

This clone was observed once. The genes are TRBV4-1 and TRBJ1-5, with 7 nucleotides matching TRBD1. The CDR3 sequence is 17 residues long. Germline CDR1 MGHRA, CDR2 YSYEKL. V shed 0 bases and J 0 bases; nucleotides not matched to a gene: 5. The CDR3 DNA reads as TGCGCCAGCAGCCAAGATGGGGACAGCTATAGCAATCAGCCCCAGCATTTT. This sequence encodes CASSQDGDSYSNQPQHF.

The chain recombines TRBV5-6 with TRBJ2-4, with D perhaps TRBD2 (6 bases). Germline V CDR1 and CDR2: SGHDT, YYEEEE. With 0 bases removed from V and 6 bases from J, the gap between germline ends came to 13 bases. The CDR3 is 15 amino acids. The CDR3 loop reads CASSLGLGGANIQYF. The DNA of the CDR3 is TGTGCCAGCAGCTTGGGTCTGGGGGGAGCAAACATTCAGTACTTC.

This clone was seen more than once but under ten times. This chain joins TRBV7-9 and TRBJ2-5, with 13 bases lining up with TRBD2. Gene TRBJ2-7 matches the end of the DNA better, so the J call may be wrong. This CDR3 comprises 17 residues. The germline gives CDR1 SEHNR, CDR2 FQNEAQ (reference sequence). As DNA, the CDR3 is TGTGCCAGCAGCGAAACTAGCGGGAGGGCCTCTCTCTACGAGCAGTACTTC. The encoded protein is CASSETSGRASLYEQYF.

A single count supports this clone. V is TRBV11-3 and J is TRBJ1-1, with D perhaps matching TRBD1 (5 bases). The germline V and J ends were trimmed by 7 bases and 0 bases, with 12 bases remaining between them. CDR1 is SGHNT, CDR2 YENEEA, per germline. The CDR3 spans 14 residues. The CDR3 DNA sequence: TGTGCCAGCACTCAAGGGGCCATGAACACTGAAGCTTTCTTT. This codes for CASTQGAMNTEAFF.

The CDR3 DNA sequence: TGTGCCAGCAGCTTGGGAGGCACCACAGATACGCAGTATTTT. This encodes CASSLGGTTDTQYF. The chain has TRBV5-4 and TRBJ2-3; D call uncertain. The V and J ends lost 0 bases and 2 bases respectively, with 7 bases between them. CDR1 is SGHNT, CDR2 YYREEE, per germline (reference sequence). This CDR3 is 14 amino acids long.